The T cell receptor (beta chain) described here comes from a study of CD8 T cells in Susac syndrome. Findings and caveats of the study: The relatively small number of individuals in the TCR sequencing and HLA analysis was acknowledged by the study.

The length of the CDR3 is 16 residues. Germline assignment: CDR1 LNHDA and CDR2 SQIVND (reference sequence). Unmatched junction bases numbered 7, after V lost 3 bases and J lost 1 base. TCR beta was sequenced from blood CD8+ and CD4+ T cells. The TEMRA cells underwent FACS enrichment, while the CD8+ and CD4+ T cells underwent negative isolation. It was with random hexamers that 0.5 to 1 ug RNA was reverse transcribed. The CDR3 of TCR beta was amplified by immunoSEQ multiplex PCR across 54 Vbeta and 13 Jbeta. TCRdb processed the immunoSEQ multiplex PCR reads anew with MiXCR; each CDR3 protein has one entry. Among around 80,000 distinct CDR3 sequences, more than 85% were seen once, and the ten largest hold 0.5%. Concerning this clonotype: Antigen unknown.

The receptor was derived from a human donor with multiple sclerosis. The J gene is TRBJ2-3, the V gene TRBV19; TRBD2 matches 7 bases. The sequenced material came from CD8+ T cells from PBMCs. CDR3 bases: TGTGCCAGTAGTATGGAAGCGGGGACGGGCACAGATACGCAGTATTTT. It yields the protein CASSMEAGTGTDTQYF.